The entry below gives a single T cell receptor (beta chain) sequence along with its context. In the original workflow: Reference gene primer amplification gave nucleated cell count estimates. Clones were sequenced by immunoSEQ multiplex PCR, and TCRdb holds only the in-frame ones, with some missing. V, J and clone size derive from that table, while D and trimming were established from the DNA sequence. The sample includes about 53,000 clones, around 80% of them seen just once. This record comes from a study of blood T cell repertoires in COVID-19. Study information: Sites in the United States, Italy and Spain provided acute and convalescent COVID-19 samples. PBMCs, B-cell-depleted T cells, or T cells provided the cDNA or gDNA that made up the material.

Material: peripheral blood. This receptor was obtained from a human donor in a cohort sampled during active COVID-19.

CDR3 sequence (DNA): TGTGCCAGCAGCCCTACTGACAGTTCTTTATACAATGAGCAGTTCTTC. Encoded protein: CASSPTDSSLYNEQFF. This chain connects TRBV2 to TRBJ2-1; maybe TRBD1 (5 bases). The CDR3 length is 16 residues. V lost 6 bases to trimming and J lost 4 bases, with 19 bases between them. Looked up from germline, CDR1 is SNHLY and CDR2 is FYNNEI.